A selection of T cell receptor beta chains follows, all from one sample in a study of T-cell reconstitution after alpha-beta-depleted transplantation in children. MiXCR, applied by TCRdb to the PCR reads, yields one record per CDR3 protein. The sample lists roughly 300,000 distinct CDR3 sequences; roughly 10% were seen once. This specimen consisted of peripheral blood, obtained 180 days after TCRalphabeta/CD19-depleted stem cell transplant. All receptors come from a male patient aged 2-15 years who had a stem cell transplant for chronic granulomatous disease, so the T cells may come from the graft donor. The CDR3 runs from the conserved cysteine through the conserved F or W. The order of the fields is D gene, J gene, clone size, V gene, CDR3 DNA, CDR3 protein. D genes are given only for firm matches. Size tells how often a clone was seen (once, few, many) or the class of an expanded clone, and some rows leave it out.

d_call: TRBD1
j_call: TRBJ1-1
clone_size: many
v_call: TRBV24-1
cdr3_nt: TGTGCCACCAGTGATAGAGCAGGGGGCACTGAAGCTTTCTTT
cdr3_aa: CATSDRAGGTEAFF

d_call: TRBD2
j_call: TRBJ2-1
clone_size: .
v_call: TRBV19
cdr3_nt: TGTGCCAGTAGTATAGACCCGACTAGCGGTCGGATGCTCTTC
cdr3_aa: CASSIDPTSGRMLF

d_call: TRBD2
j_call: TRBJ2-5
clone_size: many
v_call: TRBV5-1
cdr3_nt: TGCGCCAGCAGCCCAGCGGCCCGGACTAGGCAAGAGACCCAGTACTTC
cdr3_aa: CASSPAARTRQETQYF

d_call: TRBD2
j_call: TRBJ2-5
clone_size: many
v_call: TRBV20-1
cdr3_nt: TGCAGTGCTAGACGGCTAGCGGGGGGCCCCGCGGAGACCCAGTACTTC
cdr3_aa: CSARRLAGGPAETQYF

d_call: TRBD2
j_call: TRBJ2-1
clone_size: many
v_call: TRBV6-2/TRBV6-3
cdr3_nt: TGTGCCAGCAGTTTGGGTAGCGGGGGGGCTCATGAGCAGTTCTTC
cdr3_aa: CASSLGSGGAHEQFF

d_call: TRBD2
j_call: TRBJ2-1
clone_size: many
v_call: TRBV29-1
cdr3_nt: TGCAGCGTAGTAGCGGGAGTTCCCAATGAGCAGTTCTTC
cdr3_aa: CSVVAGVPNEQFF

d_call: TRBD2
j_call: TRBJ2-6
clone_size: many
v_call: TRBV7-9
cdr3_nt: TGTGCCAGCAGCTTAGTCCTCGCCGGGACTAGCGGCTCTGGGGCCAACGTCCTGACTTTC
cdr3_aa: CASSLVLAGTSGSGANVLTF

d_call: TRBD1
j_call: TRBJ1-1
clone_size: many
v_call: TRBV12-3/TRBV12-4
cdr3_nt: TGTGCCAGCAGTTCACAGGGGGCAAGGAACACTGAAGCTTTCTTT
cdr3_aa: CASSSQGARNTEAFF

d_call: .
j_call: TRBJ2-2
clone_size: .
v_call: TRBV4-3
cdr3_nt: TGCGCCAGCAGCCAAGCCTCAGCCGGGGAGCTGTTTTTT
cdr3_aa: CASSQASAGELFF

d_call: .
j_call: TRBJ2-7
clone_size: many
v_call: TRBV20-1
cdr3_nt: TGCAGTGCTAGGCTGGGGCAGGGGACCCTCGAGCAGTACTTC
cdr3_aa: CSARLGQGTLEQYF

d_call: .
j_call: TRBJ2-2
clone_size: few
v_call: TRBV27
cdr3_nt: TGTGCCAGCAGTTTTATTTGGGTACCGGGACTTTGGAACACCGGGGAGCTGTTTTTT
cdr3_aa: CASSFIWVPGLWNTGELFF

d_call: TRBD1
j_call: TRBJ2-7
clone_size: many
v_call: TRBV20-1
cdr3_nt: TGCAGTGCTACCCGGGACAGGGGGAGAGGGAACGAGCAGTACTTC
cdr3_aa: CSATRDRGRGNEQYF

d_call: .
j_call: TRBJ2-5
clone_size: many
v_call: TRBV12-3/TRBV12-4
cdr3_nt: TGTGCCAGCAGTTTATGGGGACAAGAGACCCAGTACTTC
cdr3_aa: CASSLWGQETQYF

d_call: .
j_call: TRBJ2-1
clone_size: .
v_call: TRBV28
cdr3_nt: TGTGCCAGCAGTCCTAGGGCTAATGAGCAGTTCTTC
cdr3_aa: CASSPRANEQFF

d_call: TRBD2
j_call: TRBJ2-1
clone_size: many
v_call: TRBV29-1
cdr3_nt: TGCAGCGTTGCGGGAGGGCCGTTTGAGCAGTTCTTC
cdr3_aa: CSVAGGPFEQFF

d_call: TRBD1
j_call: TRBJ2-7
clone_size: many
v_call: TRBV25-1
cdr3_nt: TGTGCCAGCAGTGAGTGGGACAGCGCCTACGAGCAGTACTTC
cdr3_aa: CASSEWDSAYEQYF

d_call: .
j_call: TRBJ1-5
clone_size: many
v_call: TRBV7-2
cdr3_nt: TGTGCCAGCAGCTTAGGACTTAATCAGCCCCAGCATTTT
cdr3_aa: CASSLGLNQPQHF

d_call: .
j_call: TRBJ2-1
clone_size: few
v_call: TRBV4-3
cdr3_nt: TGCGCCAGCAGCCAAGATTCATCGGGGGCAGAGCACAATGAGCAGTTCTTC
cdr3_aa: CASSQDSSGAEHNEQFF

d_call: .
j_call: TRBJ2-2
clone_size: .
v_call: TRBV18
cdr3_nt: TGTGCCAGCTCACCACTTGTCGGCTCGAACACCGGGGAGCTGTTTTTT
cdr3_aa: CASSPLVGSNTGELFF

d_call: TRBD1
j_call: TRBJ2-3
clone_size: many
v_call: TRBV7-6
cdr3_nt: TGTGCCAGCAGCTCTCGGGACAGGTCTACAGATACGCAGTATTTT
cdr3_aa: CASSSRDRSTDTQYF

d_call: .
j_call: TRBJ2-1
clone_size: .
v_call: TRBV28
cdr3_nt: TGTGCCAGCAGCCAAATGGGGGAGAGGCTTTTCGATGAGCAGTTCTTC
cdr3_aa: CASSQMGERLFDEQFF

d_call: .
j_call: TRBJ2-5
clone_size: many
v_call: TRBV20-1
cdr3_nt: TGCAGTGCAAGACGGGGCCAAGCCCAAGAGACCCAGTACTTC
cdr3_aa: CSARRGQAQETQYF

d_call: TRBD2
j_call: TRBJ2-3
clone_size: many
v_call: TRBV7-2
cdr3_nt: TGTGCCAGCAGCTCTTGGACTAGCGGGGGCACAGATACGCAGTATTTT
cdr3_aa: CASSSWTSGGTDTQYF

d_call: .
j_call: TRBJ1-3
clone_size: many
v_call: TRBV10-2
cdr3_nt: TGCGCCTGCCTCTTAGCCAACTCTGGAAACACCATATATTTT
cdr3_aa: CACLLANSGNTIYF

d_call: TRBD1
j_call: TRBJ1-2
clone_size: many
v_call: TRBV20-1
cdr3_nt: TGCAGTGCTAGAGAGACAGGGAAGGACTATGGCTACACCTTC
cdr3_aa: CSARETGKDYGYTF

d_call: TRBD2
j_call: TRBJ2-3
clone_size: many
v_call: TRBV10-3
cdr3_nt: TGTGCCATCAGTGAGCGTACTAGCGGGGGGGCGGGGGATACGCAGTATTTT
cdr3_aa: CAISERTSGGAGDTQYF

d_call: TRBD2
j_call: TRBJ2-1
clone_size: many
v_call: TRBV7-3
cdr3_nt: TGTGCCAGCAGCTTGACTAGCGGGGTCTACAATGAGCAGTTCTTC
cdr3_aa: CASSLTSGVYNEQFF

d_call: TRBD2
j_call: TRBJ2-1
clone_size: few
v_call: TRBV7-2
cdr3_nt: TGTGCCAGCAGCTTACGACTAGCGGGGGGGCCTAGGAATGAGCAGTTCTTC
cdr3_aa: CASSLRLAGGPRNEQFF

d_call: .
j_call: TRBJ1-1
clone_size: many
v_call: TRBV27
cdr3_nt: TGTGCCAGCAGTTTCGTGGGGGCCCCCACTGAAGCTTTCTTT
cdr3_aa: CASSFVGAPTEAFF

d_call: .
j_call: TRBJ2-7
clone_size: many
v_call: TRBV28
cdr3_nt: TGTGCCAGCAGTTTAGGGTTCTACGAGCAGTACTTC
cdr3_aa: CASSLGFYEQYF

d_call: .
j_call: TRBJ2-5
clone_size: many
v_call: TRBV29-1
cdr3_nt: TGCAGCGTTGTCCCAGGGCCGGAGACCCAGTACTTC
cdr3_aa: CSVVPGPETQYF

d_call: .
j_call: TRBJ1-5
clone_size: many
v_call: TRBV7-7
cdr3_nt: TGTGCCAGCAGCCCTTCTTTAGCGGGTCAGCCCCAGCATTTT
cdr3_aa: CASSPSLAGQPQHF

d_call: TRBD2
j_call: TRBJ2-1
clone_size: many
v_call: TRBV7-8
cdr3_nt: TGTGCCAGCAGCTCCCGGGGGGCGACTAGCGGCAAATACAATGAGCAGTTCTTC
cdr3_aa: CASSSRGATSGKYNEQFF

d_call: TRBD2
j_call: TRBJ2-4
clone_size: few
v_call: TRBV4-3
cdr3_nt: TGCGCCAGCAGCCAAGAGTTTGGGGGGGGGGCCAAAAACATTCAGTACTTC
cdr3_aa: CASSQEFGGGAKNIQYF

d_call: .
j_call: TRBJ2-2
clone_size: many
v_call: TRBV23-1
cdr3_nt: TGCGCCAGCAGTCAATCTGAGTTGGACACCGGGGAGCTGTTTTTT
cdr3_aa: CASSQSELDTGELFF

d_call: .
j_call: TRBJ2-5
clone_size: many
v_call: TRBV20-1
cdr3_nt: TGCAGTGCTAGATCCCGTAGGGGCCAAGAGACCCAGTACTTC
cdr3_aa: CSARSRRGQETQYF

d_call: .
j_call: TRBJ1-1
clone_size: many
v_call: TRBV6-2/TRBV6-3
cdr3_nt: TGTGCCAGCAGTTACGTCCGTGGGGCTGAAGCTTTCTTT
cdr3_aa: CASSYVRGAEAFF

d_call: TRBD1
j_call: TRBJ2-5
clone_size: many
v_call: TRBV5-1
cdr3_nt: TGCGCCAGCAGCCGAGGGCCGGGACAGCAAGAGACCCAGTACTTC
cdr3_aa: CASSRGPGQQETQYF

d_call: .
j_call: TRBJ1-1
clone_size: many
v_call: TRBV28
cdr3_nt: TGTGCCAGCAGTTGGGCCCTGAACACTGAAGCTTTCTTT
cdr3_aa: CASSWALNTEAFF

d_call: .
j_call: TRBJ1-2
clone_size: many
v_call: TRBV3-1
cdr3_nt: TGTGCCAGCAGTCGGCAGGGACCCTCTGGCTACACCTTC
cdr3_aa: CASSRQGPSGYTF